Each of the 8 T cell receptor beta chains below was sequenced from the same sample in a study of cytomegalovirus exposure and HLA in healthy donors. PCR was performed using 60 Vbeta and 13 Jbeta primers. TCRdb's table, derived via immunoSEQ multiplex PCR, lists solely in-frame clones and lacks some. The data contain roughly 190,000 clones, 9.5% of them singletons. Sequencing input: PBMCs. Source of these receptors: a woman in her 30s in good health and CMV-seropositive.

This clone has a handful of counts. V is TRBV6-1 and J is TRBJ2-1; no clear D gene. V lost 6 bases and J 4 bases, leaving 13 bases between the germline ends. The CDR3 runs 14 residues. Per the germline V gene, CDR1 is MNHNS and CDR2 is SASEGT. The CDR3 sequence: CASRAGGNYNEQFF. CDR3 DNA: TGTGCCAGCAGGGCAGGTGGAAATTACAATGAGCAGTTCTTC.

The rearrangement links TRBV5-6 to TRBJ1-6; TRBD1 aligns across 9 bases. V was pared by 1 base and J by 9 bases, with 8 bases of the junction left unmatched. The CDR3 sequence is 16 residues long. Germline lookup yields CDR1 SGHDT and CDR2 YYEEEE. In DNA form, the CDR3 reads TGTGCCAGCAGCTTGAAGACAGGGGGTGGTAGTTCACCCCTCCACTTT. Translating gives CASSLKTGGGSSPLHF.

This clone was counted between two and nine times. V gene TRBV9 combines with J gene TRBJ1-1, with D tentatively TRBD1 (5 bases). The CDR3 extends over 16 amino acids. V lost 0 bases and J lost 0, with 12 bases in between. Germline-derived CDR1 and CDR2 are SGDLS and YYNGEE. The CDR3 DNA follows: TGTGCCAGCAGCGTAGCAGCAGGGTACATGAACACTGAAGCTTTCTTT. The encoded protein is CASSVAAGYMNTEAFF.

The chain joins TRBV5-1 to TRBJ2-7; tentative D call: TRBD2 (7 bases). V lost 4 bases to trimming and J lost 3 bases, with 14 bases between them. From germline, CDR1 is SGHRS and CDR2 YFSETQ. The CDR3 totals 14 residues. CDR3 sequence reads: CASSPGGLDYEQYF. For the CDR3, the DNA is TGCGCCAGCAGCCCCGGGGGGCTGGACTACGAGCAGTACTTC.

This clone was counted only a few times. This rearrangement joins TRBV29-1 to TRBJ2-1; no clear D gene. This CDR3 region has 14 residues. Trimming left V 3 bases short and J 1 base short, with 10 bases between. CDR1 is SQVTM, CDR2 ANQGSEA, per germline. The CDR3, as DNA: TGCAGCGTTGATCGTAGCCGATCCTACAATGAGCAGTTCTTC. This translates into CSVDRSRSYNEQFF.

This clone has more than one count but fewer than ten. This rearrangement joins TRBV5-8 to TRBJ1-4; 7 bases are shared with TRBD1. The germline V gene encodes CDR1 SGHTS and CDR2 YDEGEE. V shed 4 bases, J shed 4 bases, and the junction held 7 bases outside the gene matches. CDR3 length equals 15 residues. CDR3 sequence reads: CASSATDRFNEKLFF. CDR3 sequence (DNA): TGTGCCAGCAGCGCCACGGACAGGTTTAATGAAAAACTGTTTTTT.

The chain has TRBV19 and TRBJ2-1; TRBD2 agrees at 9 bases. Losses at the gene ends were 6 bases for V and 4 bases for J; bases not matched to a gene: 10. Germline V gives CDR1 LNHDA, CDR2 SQIVND (reference sequence). The CDR3 has 16 residues. The CDR3 spells CASRPSGGRGYNEQFF. The CDR3 coding sequence is TGTGCCAGTAGGCCCTCGGGCGGGAGGGGATACAATGAGCAGTTCTTC.

This sequence joins TRBV9 and TRBJ1-3; 7 bases align to TRBD1. The germline V gene encodes CDR1 SGDLS and CDR2 YYNGEE. The junction had 1 base not matched to a gene; V was cut back by 0 bases and J by 1 base. The CDR3 spans 15 residues. The CDR3 protein is CASSVGQGSGNTIYF. The CDR3 nucleotides read TGTGCCAGCAGCGTAGGACAGGGATCTGGAAACACCATATATTTT.